This is a list of T cell receptor beta chains from one sample in a study of OX40 agonist ivuxolimab in advanced cancers. TCRdb's copy holds only in-frame clones and misses some; the assay was immunoSEQ multiplex PCR. Of around 39,000 clones listed, 88% were seen once; the top ten hold about 4%. The sample in question was CD4+ or CD8+ T cells sorted from blood, obtained in a trial of the OX40 agonist ivuxolimab. Every receptor here comes from an adult with an advanced solid tumor such as melanoma, head and neck, liver or kidney cancer. Both conserved end residues are part of each CDR3. Each record gives: J gene, V gene, clone size, D gene, CDR3 protein, CDR3 DNA. The D gene is left open where the match is weak. Rows give clone size only sometimes, using once, few, many, or a class for an expanded clone.

TRBJ2-1 | TRBV2 | NA | TRBD2 | CASSEASGGRSYNEQFF | TGTGCCAGCAGTGAGGCGTCTGGCGGGAGATCCTACAATGAGCAGTTCTTC
TRBJ1-3 | TRBV5-1 | NA | TRBD1 | CASSLLGTDLGNTIYF | TGCGCCAGCAGCTTACTGGGGACAGACCTTGGAAACACCATATATTTT
TRBJ2-2 | TRBV7-6 | NA | NA | CASSGSGVPTGELFF | TGTGCCAGCAGCGGATCAGGGGTGCCCACCGGGGAGCTGTTTTTT
TRBJ2-7 | TRBV28 | NA | TRBD1 | CASTSTGTALRYEQYF | TGTGCCAGCACCTCCACCGGGACAGCCCTCCGATACGAGCAGTACTTC
TRBJ1-6 | TRBV19 | NA | TRBD1 | CASGDQGAVTPLHF | TGTGCCAGCGGCGATCAGGGGGCTGTTACGCCCCTCCACTTT
TRBJ2-5 | TRBV28 | NA | NA | CASTGWREETQYF | TGTGCCAGCACCGGGTGGAGAGAAGAGACCCAGTACTTC
TRBJ2-7 | TRBV5-1 | once | TRBD1 | CASSSDPGQGNNEQYF | TGCGCCAGCAGCTCCGACCCGGGACAGGGGAACAACGAGCAGTACTTC
TRBJ2-5 | TRBV5-6 | NA | TRBD1 | CASSLVGQPEETQYF | TGTGCCAGCAGCTTAGTGGGACAGCCTGAAGAGACCCAGTACTTC
TRBJ2-5 | TRBV4-1 | NA | NA | CASSQLVGETQYF | TGCGCCAGCAGCCAACTAGTCGGGGAGACCCAGTACTTC
TRBJ2-5 | TRBV19 | NA | TRBD1 | CASTLTGGRGKTQYF | TGTGCCAGTACCCTGACAGGGGGTAGAGGGAAGACCCAGTACTTC
TRBJ2-1 | TRBV5-1 | NA | TRBD1 | CASSTLTGSLGEQFF | TGCGCCAGCAGCACACTGACAGGGTCGCTTGGGGAGCAGTTCTTC
TRBJ1-2 | TRBV5-1 | once | TRBD1 | CASSLGDSLYGYTF | TGCGCCAGCAGCTTGGGGGACAGCCTTTATGGCTACACCTTC
TRBJ2-1 | TRBV30 | NA | TRBD1 | CALGRDRVNNEQFF | TGTGCCTTAGGCCGGGACAGGGTTAACAATGAGCAGTTCTTC
TRBJ1-5 | TRBV6-1 | NA | NA | CASSEMGRPNQPQHF | TGTGCCAGCAGTGAAATGGGCAGGCCAAATCAGCCCCAGCATTTT
TRBJ2-3 | TRBV30 | NA | NA | CAWGGYTQYF | TGTGCCTGGGGAGGATATACGCAGTATTTT
TRBJ1-1 | TRBV18 | few | NA | CASSPRAINTEAFF | TGTGCCAGCTCACCAAGGGCTATTAACACTGAAGCTTTCTTT
TRBJ2-1 | TRBV28 | NA | TRBD1 | CASRRQGAYDEQFF | TGTGCCAGCAGACGACAGGGGGCATATGATGAGCAGTTCTTC
TRBJ1-5 | TRBV19 | few | NA | CASSIGGGGQPQHF | TGTGCCAGTAGTATTGGAGGGGGGGGCCAGCCCCAGCATTTT
TRBJ1-2 | TRBV27 | NA | NA | CASTSLHGVNYGYTF | TGTGCCAGCACTTCCCTGCACGGAGTTAACTATGGCTACACCTTC
TRBJ2-1 | TRBV9 | NA | TRBD2 | CASSARLGLAGVSYNEQFF | TGTGCCAGCAGCGCCCGACTGGGACTAGCGGGAGTGTCCTACAATGAGCAGTTCTTC
TRBJ1-2 | TRBV11-3 | NA | NA | CASSLTREGGFHAYGYTF | TGTGCCAGCAGCTTAACTCGTGAAGGGGGATTTCACGCTTATGGCTACACCTTC
TRBJ2-7 | TRBV10-3 | once | NA | CAISESPLRTGHHEQYF | TGTGCCATCAGTGAGTCGCCTCTCAGAACGGGTCATCACGAGCAGTACTTC
TRBJ2-1 | TRBV19 | few | NA | CASSSRRGSYNEQFF | TGTGCCAGTAGTTCCCGCCGGGGATCATACAATGAGCAGTTCTTC
TRBJ2-3 | TRBV19 | NA | TRBD2 | CASSILLAGGASAQYF | TGTGCCAGTAGTATCCTGCTAGCGGGGGGGGCGTCGGCGCAGTATTTT
TRBJ2-1 | TRBV19 | NA | TRBD2 | CASSLRTSLLNEQFF | TGTGCCAGTAGTCTTCGGACTAGTCTTCTGAATGAGCAGTTCTTC
TRBJ1-1 | TRBV7-9 | once | NA | CASEVAQLNTEAFF | TGTGCCAGCGAGGTAGCACAGCTGAACACTGAAGCTTTCTTT
TRBJ2-1 | TRBV28 | NA | NA | CASSTGNEQFF | TGTGCCAGTTCAACGGGCAATGAGCAGTTCTTC
TRBJ2-1 | TRBV27 | NA | NA | CASSGSGLHREQFF | TGTGCCAGCAGTGGCTCGGGACTCCACCGTGAGCAGTTCTTC
TRBJ2-3 | TRBV9 | NA | TRBD2 | CASSEGLAGGSYPDTQYF | TGTGCCAGCAGCGAGGGACTAGCGGGGGGGTCATATCCAGATACGCAGTATTTT
TRBJ2-1 | TRBV12-5 | NA | TRBD1 | CASGASRDRGKNEQFF | TGTGCTAGTGGTGCTTCCCGGGACAGGGGCAAGAATGAGCAGTTCTTC
TRBJ1-1 | TRBV12-5 | NA | TRBD1 | CASGFPPGQGNTEAFF | TGTGCTAGTGGTTTCCCCCCCGGACAGGGGAACACTGAAGCTTTCTTT
TRBJ2-7 | TRBV28 | once | NA | CALGAGGIEEQYF | TGTGCTCTTGGGGCAGGGGGGATAGAGGAGCAGTACTTC
TRBJ2-7 | TRBV6-5 | once | NA | CASSSGGGDYEQYF | TGTGCCAGCAGTTCCGGAGGGGGGGACTACGAGCAGTACTTC
TRBJ1-2 | TRBV5-1 | few | NA | CASRKDSRGYTF | TGCGCCAGCAGGAAGGACAGCAGGGGCTACACCTTC
TRBJ2-7 | TRBV7-6 | NA | NA | CASSTTGNSYEQYF | TGTGCCAGCAGCACAACGGGAAACTCCTACGAGCAGTACTTC
TRBJ2-3 | TRBV15 | NA | NA | CATSSRLGAEDTQYF | TGTGCCACCAGCAGCCGCCTGGGGGCCGAAGATACGCAGTATTTT